This is a list of T cell receptor beta chains from one sample in a study of cytomegalovirus exposure and HLA in healthy donors. Assay: immunoSEQ multiplex PCR; the TCRdb copy retains only in-frame clones and omits some. Of about 360,000 clones in the sample, 86% were seen once. Sequencing used PBMCs. These receptors were collected from a woman between 18 and 29 years old in good health and CMV-seronegative. The CDR3 runs from the conserved cysteine through the conserved F or W. Each record gives: D gene, V gene, clone size, J gene, CDR3 protein, CDR3 DNA. A D gene is named only where the DNA matches it firmly. Clone size is shown for a subset of rows, as once, few, many or a class of expanded clone.

d_gene: TRBD1
v_gene: TRBV5-6
abundance: NA
j_gene: TRBJ2-7
CDR3aa: CASSSRQGVGYEQYF
CDR3nt: TGTGCCAGCAGCTCCCGACAGGGAGTCGGCTACGAGCAGTACTTC

d_gene: NA
v_gene: TRBV28
abundance: NA
j_gene: TRBJ2-2
CDR3aa: CASSLLTGVETGELFF
CDR3nt: TGTGCCAGCAGTTTATTGACGGGAGTGGAAACCGGGGAGCTGTTTTTT

d_gene: NA
v_gene: TRBV27
abundance: NA
j_gene: TRBJ2-3
CDR3aa: CASLTSSGSTQYF
CDR3nt: TGTGCCAGCTTGACTAGTTCGGGTTCTACGCAGTATTTT

d_gene: TRBD1
v_gene: TRBV28
abundance: NA
j_gene: TRBJ1-4
CDR3aa: CASSSLGGAREKLFF
CDR3nt: TGTGCCAGCAGCTCTCTAGGGGGCGCTCGTGAAAAACTGTTTTTT

d_gene: TRBD2
v_gene: TRBV27
abundance: NA
j_gene: TRBJ2-1
CDR3aa: CASSTVGLGVAGGRRSSYNEQFF
CDR3nt: TGTGCCAGCAGCACGGTTGGCCTAGGGGTAGCGGGAGGACGTCGGAGCTCCTACAATGAGCAGTTCTTC

d_gene: TRBD1
v_gene: TRBV7-9
abundance: NA
j_gene: TRBJ2-5
CDR3aa: CASRETGPETQYF
CDR3nt: TGTGCCAGCAGAGAGACAGGGCCAGAGACCCAGTACTTC

d_gene: TRBD2
v_gene: TRBV11-2
abundance: once
j_gene: TRBJ2-7
CDR3aa: CASSLSGLGPYEQYF
CDR3nt: TGTGCCAGCAGCTTGTCGGGACTAGGGCCTTACGAGCAGTACTTC

d_gene: NA
v_gene: TRBV28
abundance: NA
j_gene: TRBJ1-5
CDR3aa: CASSVPGGNQPQHF
CDR3nt: TGTGCCAGCAGCGTGCCCGGGGGTAATCAGCCCCAGCATTTT

d_gene: TRBD2
v_gene: TRBV6-5
abundance: NA
j_gene: TRBJ2-3
CDR3aa: CASSRTSGSPDTQYF
CDR3nt: TGTGCCAGCAGTAGGACTAGCGGGAGCCCAGATACGCAGTATTTT

d_gene: NA
v_gene: TRBV7-9
abundance: NA
j_gene: TRBJ1-4
CDR3aa: CASSPPRGKLFF
CDR3nt: TGTGCCAGCAGCCCCCCCAGGGGAAAACTGTTTTTT

d_gene: TRBD2
v_gene: TRBV6-1
abundance: NA
j_gene: TRBJ2-3
CDR3aa: CASTSSGGAGDTQYF
CDR3nt: TGTGCCAGCACCTCTAGCGGGGGGGCCGGAGATACGCAGTATTTT

d_gene: NA
v_gene: TRBV28
abundance: NA
j_gene: TRBJ2-2
CDR3aa: CASRGADLNTGELFF
CDR3nt: TGTGCCAGCAGAGGGGCTGATCTGAACACCGGGGAGCTGTTTTTT

d_gene: TRBD2
v_gene: TRBV7-9
abundance: NA
j_gene: TRBJ2-7
CDR3aa: CASSPPSGRAYEQYF
CDR3nt: TGTGCCAGCAGTCCTCCTAGCGGGAGGGCCTACGAGCAGTACTTC

d_gene: NA
v_gene: TRBV6-1
abundance: NA
j_gene: TRBJ2-7
CDR3aa: CASKRSRAPYEQYF
CDR3nt: TGTGCCAGCAAAAGATCCAGGGCACCCTACGAGCAGTACTTC

d_gene: NA
v_gene: TRBV27
abundance: NA
j_gene: TRBJ1-5
CDR3aa: CASSFFWGDSNQPQHF
CDR3nt: TGTGCCAGCAGTTTTTTTTGGGGGGATAGCAATCAGCCCCAGCATTTT

d_gene: NA
v_gene: TRBV4-2
abundance: NA
j_gene: TRBJ2-7
CDR3aa: CASSQGQGSSYEQYF
CDR3nt: TGTGCCAGCAGCCAAGGTCAGGGGTCCTCCTACGAGCAGTACTTC

d_gene: NA
v_gene: TRBV7-2
abundance: few
j_gene: TRBJ1-2
CDR3aa: CASSFQGTIYGYTF
CDR3nt: TGTGCCAGCAGCTTCCAGGGGACAATCTATGGCTACACCTTC

d_gene: TRBD2
v_gene: TRBV7-6
abundance: NA
j_gene: TRBJ2-6
CDR3aa: CASNVTRTSGRGNSGANVLTF
CDR3nt: TGTGCCAGCAACGTGACGCGGACTAGCGGGAGGGGAAACTCTGGGGCCAACGTCCTGACTTTC

d_gene: TRBD1
v_gene: TRBV27
abundance: few
j_gene: TRBJ2-7
CDR3aa: CASSSLGQIYEQYF
CDR3nt: TGTGCCAGCAGTTCCCTGGGACAGATCTACGAGCAGTACTTC

d_gene: NA
v_gene: TRBV19
abundance: NA
j_gene: TRBJ1-2
CDR3aa: CASSTQAINYGYTF
CDR3nt: TGTGCCAGTAGTACTCAGGCCATTAACTATGGCTACACCTTC

d_gene: NA
v_gene: TRBV9
abundance: NA
j_gene: TRBJ2-1
CDR3aa: CASSVVSSVSNNEQFF
CDR3nt: TGTGCCAGCAGCGTAGTGTCTAGCGTAAGCAACAATGAGCAGTTCTTC

d_gene: NA
v_gene: TRBV9
abundance: NA
j_gene: TRBJ1-3
CDR3aa: CASSPSRASGNTIYF
CDR3nt: TGTGCCAGCAGCCCCAGCAGGGCCTCTGGAAACACCATATATTTT

d_gene: TRBD1
v_gene: TRBV27
abundance: NA
j_gene: TRBJ2-3
CDR3aa: CASSSPKYRGADTQYF
CDR3nt: TGTGCCAGCAGTTCTCCCAAATACAGGGGCGCAGATACGCAGTATTTT

d_gene: NA
v_gene: TRBV27
abundance: NA
j_gene: TRBJ2-5
CDR3aa: CASSFESGETQYF
CDR3nt: TGTGCCAGCAGTTTTGAGTCTGGAGAGACCCAGTACTTC

d_gene: TRBD2
v_gene: TRBV5-1
abundance: NA
j_gene: TRBJ2-7
CDR3aa: CASSLIAGGVDEQYF
CDR3nt: TGCGCCAGCAGCTTGATAGCGGGAGGGGTCGACGAGCAGTACTTC

d_gene: TRBD1
v_gene: TRBV9
abundance: NA
j_gene: TRBJ1-5
CDR3aa: CASSVRYTTGQKKPQHF
CDR3nt: TGTGCCAGCAGCGTAAGATATACGACAGGGCAAAAGAAGCCCCAGCATTTT

d_gene: NA
v_gene: TRBV9
abundance: NA
j_gene: TRBJ2-1
CDR3aa: CASSVDAGEQFF
CDR3nt: TGTGCCAGCAGCGTAGATGCAGGTGAGCAGTTCTTC

d_gene: TRBD1
v_gene: TRBV25-1
abundance: NA
j_gene: TRBJ1-1
CDR3aa: CASSAQGAKHTEAFF
CDR3nt: TGTGCCAGCAGTGCCCAGGGGGCCAAACACACTGAAGCTTTCTTT

d_gene: TRBD1
v_gene: TRBV15
abundance: NA
j_gene: TRBJ1-5
CDR3aa: CATSRDRGNQPQHF
CDR3nt: TGTGCCACCAGCAGAGACAGGGGGAATCAGCCCCAGCATTTT

d_gene: NA
v_gene: TRBV5-4
abundance: NA
j_gene: TRBJ2-1
CDR3aa: CASSLGHNEQFF
CDR3nt: TGTGCCAGCAGCTTGGGGCACAATGAGCAGTTCTTC

d_gene: NA
v_gene: TRBV27
abundance: NA
j_gene: TRBJ2-3
CDR3aa: CASSLGASADTQYF
CDR3nt: TGTGCCAGCAGTCTGGGGGCTTCCGCGGATACGCAGTATTTT

d_gene: NA
v_gene: TRBV28
abundance: once
j_gene: TRBJ1-2
CDR3aa: CASGRVSYGYTF
CDR3nt: TGTGCCAGTGGCCGGGTCTCCTATGGCTACACCTTC

d_gene: TRBD2
v_gene: TRBV7-6
abundance: NA
j_gene: TRBJ2-1
CDR3aa: CASSWGTSGANEQFF
CDR3nt: TGTGCCAGCAGCTGGGGGACTAGCGGGGCCAATGAGCAGTTCTTC

d_gene: NA
v_gene: TRBV20-1
abundance: NA
j_gene: TRBJ1-2
CDR3aa: CSAQDKRGYTF
CDR3nt: TGCAGTGCCCAAGACAAAAGGGGCTACACCTTC

d_gene: NA
v_gene: TRBV20-1
abundance: NA
j_gene: TRBJ2-7
CDR3aa: CSAQSGFEQYF
CDR3nt: TGCAGTGCCCAAAGCGGGTTCGAGCAGTACTTC

d_gene: NA
v_gene: TRBV5-1
abundance: NA
j_gene: TRBJ1-1
CDR3aa: CASSLDRSNTEAFF
CDR3nt: TGCGCCAGCAGCTTGGACAGGAGCAACACTGAAGCTTTCTTT

d_gene: NA
v_gene: TRBV6-1
abundance: NA
j_gene: TRBJ2-5
CDR3aa: CASSGGSWSGETQYF
CDR3nt: TGTGCCAGCAGTGGAGGCTCATGGTCCGGGGAGACCCAGTACTTC

d_gene: NA
v_gene: TRBV18
abundance: NA
j_gene: TRBJ2-2
CDR3aa: CASSQGQGVTGELFF
CDR3nt: TGTGCCAGCTCACAGGGCCAAGGGGTCACCGGGGAGCTGTTTTTT

d_gene: NA
v_gene: TRBV2
abundance: NA
j_gene: TRBJ2-7
CDR3aa: CASREGQYF
CDR3nt: TGTGCCAGCAGAGAGGGACAGTACTTC

d_gene: TRBD2
v_gene: TRBV30
abundance: NA
j_gene: TRBJ2-1
CDR3aa: CAWSLVPWAGGPHEQFF
CDR3nt: TGTGCCTGGAGTCTAGTTCCATGGGCGGGAGGGCCCCATGAGCAGTTCTTC

d_gene: TRBD1
v_gene: TRBV2
abundance: NA
j_gene: TRBJ2-7
CDR3aa: CASTGQGDSYEQYF
CDR3nt: TGTGCCAGCACAGGACAGGGAGACTCCTACGAGCAGTACTTC

d_gene: TRBD2
v_gene: TRBV7-9
abundance: few
j_gene: TRBJ2-7
CDR3aa: CASSLGSGGYEQYF
CDR3nt: TGTGCCAGCAGCTTAGGTTCGGGGGGATACGAGCAGTACTTC

d_gene: NA
v_gene: TRBV2
abundance: few
j_gene: TRBJ1-6
CDR3aa: CASCIDNSPLHF
CDR3nt: TGTGCCAGCTGTATCGATAATTCACCCCTCCACTTT

d_gene: TRBD1
v_gene: TRBV5-4
abundance: NA
j_gene: TRBJ2-1
CDR3aa: CASSPSTGGIFNEQFF
CDR3nt: TGTGCCAGCAGCCCCTCGACAGGGGGCATCTTCAATGAGCAGTTCTTC